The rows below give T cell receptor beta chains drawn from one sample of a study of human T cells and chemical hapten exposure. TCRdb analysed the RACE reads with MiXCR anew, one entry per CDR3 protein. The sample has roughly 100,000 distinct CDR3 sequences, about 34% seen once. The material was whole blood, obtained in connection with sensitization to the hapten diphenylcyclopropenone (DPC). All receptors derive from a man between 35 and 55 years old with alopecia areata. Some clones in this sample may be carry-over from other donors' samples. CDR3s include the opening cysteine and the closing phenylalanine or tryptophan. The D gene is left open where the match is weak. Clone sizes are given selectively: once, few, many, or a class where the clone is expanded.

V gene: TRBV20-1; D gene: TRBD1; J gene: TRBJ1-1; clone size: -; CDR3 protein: CSARDRGGNTEAFF; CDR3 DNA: TGCAGTGCGCGGGACAGGGGGGGAAACACTGAAGCTTTCTTT
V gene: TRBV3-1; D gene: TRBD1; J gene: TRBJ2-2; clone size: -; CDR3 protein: CASSLATGGTSTGELFF; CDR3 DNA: TGTGCCAGCAGCCTTGCTACAGGGGGCACGAGCACCGGGGAGCTGTTTTTT
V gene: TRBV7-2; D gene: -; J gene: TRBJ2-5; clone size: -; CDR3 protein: CASSFSDQETQYF; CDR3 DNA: TGTGCCAGCAGCTTTAGCGACCAAGAGACCCAGTACTTC
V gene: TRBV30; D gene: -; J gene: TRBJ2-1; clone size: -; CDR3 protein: CAWSVGRDNEQFF; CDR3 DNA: TGTGCCTGGAGCGTAGGAAGAGACAATGAGCAGTTCTTC
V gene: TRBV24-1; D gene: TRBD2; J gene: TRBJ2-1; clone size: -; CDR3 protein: CATSDSRLAGYNEQFF; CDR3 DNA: TGTGCCACCAGTGATTCTCGACTAGCGGGCTACAATGAGCAGTTCTTC
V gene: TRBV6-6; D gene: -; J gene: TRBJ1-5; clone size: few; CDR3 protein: CASRRGDQPQHF; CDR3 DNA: TGTGCCAGCAGGAGGGGGGATCAGCCCCAGCATTTT
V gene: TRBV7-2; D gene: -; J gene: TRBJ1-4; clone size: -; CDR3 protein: CASSLVTRENEKLFF; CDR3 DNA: TGTGCCAGCAGCTTAGTAACTCGAGAAAATGAAAAACTGTTTTTT
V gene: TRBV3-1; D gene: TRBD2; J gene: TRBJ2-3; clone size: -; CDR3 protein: CASSLKLAGYTDTQYF; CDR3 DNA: TGTGCCAGCAGCCTTAAACTAGCGGGGTACACAGATACGCAGTATTTT
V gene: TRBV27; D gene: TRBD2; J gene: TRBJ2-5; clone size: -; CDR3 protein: CASSPGLAGTGETQYF; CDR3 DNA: TGTGCCAGCAGTCCCGGACTAGCGGGGACAGGAGAGACCCAGTACTTC
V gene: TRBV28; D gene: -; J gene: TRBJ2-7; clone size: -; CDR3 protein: CASSLQLIYEQYF; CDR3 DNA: TGTGCCAGCAGTTTACAGTTGATCTACGAGCAGTACTTC
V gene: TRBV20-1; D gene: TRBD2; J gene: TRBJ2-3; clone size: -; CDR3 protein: CSALGLEVSDTQYF; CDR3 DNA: TGCAGTGCGCTAGGACTAGAAGTCAGTGATACGCAGTATTTT
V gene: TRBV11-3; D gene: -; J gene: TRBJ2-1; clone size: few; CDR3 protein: CASSFRRGNEQFF; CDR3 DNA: TGTGCCAGCAGCTTTCGGAGGGGCAATGAGCAGTTCTTC
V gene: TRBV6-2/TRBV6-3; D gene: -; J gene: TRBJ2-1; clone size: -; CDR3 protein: CASSYWGKIEEQFF; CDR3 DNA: TGTGCCAGCAGTTACTGGGGAAAGATAGAGGAGCAGTTCTTC
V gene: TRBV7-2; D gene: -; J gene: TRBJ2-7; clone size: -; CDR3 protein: CASSQGLLSYEQYF; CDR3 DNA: TGTGCCAGCAGCCAGGGACTTCTCTCCTACGAGCAGTACTTC
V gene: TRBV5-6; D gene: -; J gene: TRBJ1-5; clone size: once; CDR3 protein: CASSLGWRRGNQPQHF; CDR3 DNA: TGTGCCAGCAGCTTGGGGTGGAGGAGGGGCAATCAGCCCCAGCATTTT
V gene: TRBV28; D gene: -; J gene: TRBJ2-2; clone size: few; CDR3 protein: CASPPDSLINTNTGELFF; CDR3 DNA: TGTGCCAGCCCCCCGGACTCTCTAATAAATACGAACACCGGGGAGCTGTTTTTT
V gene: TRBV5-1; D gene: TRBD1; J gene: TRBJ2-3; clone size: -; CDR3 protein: CASKVPGQTNTQYF; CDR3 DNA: TGCGCCAGCAAGGTACCGGGACAGACGAATACGCAGTATTTT
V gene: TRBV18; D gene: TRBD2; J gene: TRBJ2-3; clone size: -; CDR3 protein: CASSPPWTSGTTDTQYF; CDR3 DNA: TGTGCCAGCTCACCACCGTGGACTAGCGGGACCACAGATACGCAGTATTTT
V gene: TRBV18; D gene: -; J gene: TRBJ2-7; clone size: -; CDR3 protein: CASSPPARGEQYF; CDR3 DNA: TGTGCCAGCTCACCACCGGCTAGGGGCGAGCAGTACTTC
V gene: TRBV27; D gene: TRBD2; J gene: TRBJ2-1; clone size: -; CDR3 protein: CATVRLAGEGGEFF; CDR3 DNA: TGTGCCACCGTCCGGCTAGCGGGAGAGGGTGGGGAGTTCTTC
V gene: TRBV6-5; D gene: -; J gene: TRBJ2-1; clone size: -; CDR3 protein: CASSYSGGDPYNEQFF; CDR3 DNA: TGTGCCAGCAGTTACTCGGGCGGGGACCCCTACAATGAGCAGTTCTTC
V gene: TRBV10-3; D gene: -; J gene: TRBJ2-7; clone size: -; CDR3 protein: CAISAMISPEQYF; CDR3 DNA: TGTGCCATCAGTGCCATGATCAGCCCTGAGCAGTACTTC
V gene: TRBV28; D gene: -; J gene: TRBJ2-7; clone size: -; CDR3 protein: CASSLARHEQYF; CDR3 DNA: TGTGCCAGCAGCCTGGCTCGCCACGAGCAGTACTTC
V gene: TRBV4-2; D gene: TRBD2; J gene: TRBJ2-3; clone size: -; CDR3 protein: CASSQERLADTQYF; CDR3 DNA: TGTGCCAGCAGCCAAGAGAGACTAGCCGATACGCAGTATTTT
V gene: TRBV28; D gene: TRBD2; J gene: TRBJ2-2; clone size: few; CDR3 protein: CASSSPGLPTGELFF; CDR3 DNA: TGTGCCAGCAGTTCTCCGGGACTACCCACCGGGGAGCTGTTTTTT
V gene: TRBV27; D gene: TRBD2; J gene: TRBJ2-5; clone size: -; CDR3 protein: CASSPRGGLETQYF; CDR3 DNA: TGTGCCAGCAGTCCCCGCGGGGGTCTAGAGACCCAGTACTTC
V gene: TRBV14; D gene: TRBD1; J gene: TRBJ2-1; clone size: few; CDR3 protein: CASSRLRDREYNEQFF; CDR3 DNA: TGTGCCAGCAGCCGTTTAAGGGACAGGGAATACAATGAGCAGTTCTTC
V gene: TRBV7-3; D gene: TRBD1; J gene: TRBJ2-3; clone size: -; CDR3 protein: CASSLGTGAKVTDTQYF; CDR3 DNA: TGTGCCAGCAGCTTAGGGACAGGAGCTAAGGTCACAGATACGCAGTATTTT
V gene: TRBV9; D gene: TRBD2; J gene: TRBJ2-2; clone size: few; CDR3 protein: CASSTSGRANTGELFF; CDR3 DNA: TGTGCCAGCAGCACTAGCGGGAGGGCCAACACCGGGGAGCTGTTTTTT
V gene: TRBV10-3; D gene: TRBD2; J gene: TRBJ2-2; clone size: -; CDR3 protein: CAISGLAGVSTGELFF; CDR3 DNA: TGTGCCATCAGTGGCTTAGCGGGAGTAAGCACCGGGGAGCTGTTTTTT
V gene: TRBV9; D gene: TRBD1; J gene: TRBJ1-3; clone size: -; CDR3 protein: CASSPLDRGSSGNTIYF; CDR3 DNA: TGTGCCAGCAGCCCCTTGGACAGGGGGAGTTCTGGAAACACCATATATTTT
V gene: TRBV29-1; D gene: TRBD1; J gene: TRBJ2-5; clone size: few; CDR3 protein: CSVMQGATETQYF; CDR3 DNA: TGCAGCGTTATGCAGGGGGCCACAGAGACCCAGTACTTC
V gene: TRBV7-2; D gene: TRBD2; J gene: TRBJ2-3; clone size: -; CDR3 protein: CASSLIGLAPSTDTQYF; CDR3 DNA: TGTGCCAGCAGCTTAATAGGACTAGCGCCGAGCACAGATACGCAGTATTTT